The 8 T cell receptor beta chains in this list originate from one sample, sequenced in a study of PD-1 blockade in classical Hodgkin lymphoma. Assay used: immunoSEQ multiplex PCR; TCRdb lists only in-frame clones, some missing. Here the sample spans roughly 34,000 clones, around 80% being singletons. Every single patient, without exception, relapsed after autologous stem cell transplantation, and brentuximab vedotin exposure varied. Sequencing used peripheral blood mononuclear cells (PBMCs), obtained before the second cycle of nivolumab. Source of these receptors: a human donor with classical Hodgkin lymphoma.

V is TRBV28 and J is TRBJ2-3, with TRBD2 as a possible D gene (6 bases). This CDR3 spans 15 amino acids. CDR1 and CDR2 (germline): MDHEN, SYDVKM. V was cut by 3 bases and J by 3 bases, with 13 bases left in between. The DNA of the CDR3 is TGTGCCAGCAGTTTTCGGGGGTCGGGGACAGATACGCAGTATTTT. Encoded protein: CASSFRGSGTDTQYF.

The chain carries TRBV13 and TRBJ2-5; possible D gene TRBD2, 6 bases. This CDR3 contains 14 residues. Germline V gene data show CDR1 as PRHDT and CDR2 as FYEKMQ (reference sequence). V lost 5 bases to trimming and J lost 1 base, with 11 bases between them. DNA for the CDR3: TGTGCCAGCAGCGCGGGGATAATCCAAGAGACCCAGTACTTC. Translation: CASSAGIIQETQYF.

The CDR3 spells CASSQDRLAADTQYF. The CDR3 DNA reads TGTGCCAGCAGCCAAGATCGACTAGCAGCGGATACGCAGTATTTT. This sequence joins TRBV4-2 and TRBJ2-3, with 7 bases lining up with TRBD2. CDR3 length: 15 amino acids. Trimming at V came to 0 bases and at J to 6 bases, leaving 6 bases not matched to a gene. CDR1 is LGHNA, CDR2 YNFKEQ, per germline.

The CDR3 region is CASSLSRSGLDSRMRFRTDTQYF. DNA for the CDR3: TGCGCCAGCAGCCTCAGCCGCAGTGGACTAGATTCCCGGATGAGGTTCCGCACAGATACGCAGTATTTT. V usage is TRBV5-1 and J usage is TRBJ2-3; 7 bases match TRBD2. The CDR3 loop spans 23 amino acids. J gave up 1 base and V 4 bases, and 30 bases lay outside the gene matches. In germline, CDR1 is SGHRS, CDR2 YFSETQ.

This rearrangement joins TRBV5-1 to TRBJ1-1; the match to TRBD1 covers 9 bases. Trimming at V came to 0 bases and at J to 3 bases, leaving 0 bases not matched to a gene. The germline CDR1 and CDR2 sequences are SGHRS and YFSETQ. The CDR3 loop spans 14 amino acids. The CDR3 bases are TGCGCCAGCAGCTTGGGGACAGGGGACACTGAAGCTTTCTTT. Protein: CASSLGTGDTEAFF.

The rearrangement links TRBV11-2 to TRBJ1-1; D perhaps matches TRBD1 (6 bases). The CDR3 spans 14 residues. Trimming removed 7 bases at V and 2 bases at J, with 14 bases between. Germline V gives CDR1 SGHAT, CDR2 FQNNGV. The CDR3 loop reads CASNAGQYNTEAFF. In nucleotides, the CDR3 is TGTGCCAGCAACGCAGGACAGTATAACACTGAAGCTTTCTTT.

J is TRBJ2-3 and V is TRBV29-1; 8 nucleotides match TRBD2. V was clipped by 4 bases and J by 6 bases; unmatched bases: 9. The CDR3 has 14 amino acids. CDR1 and CDR2 (germline): SQVTM, ANQGSEA. The CDR3 here is CSVAGRGAGDTQYF. The CDR3 DNA follows: TGCAGCGTTGCCGGGCGGGGGGCCGGGGATACGCAGTATTTT.

The rearrangement links TRBV11-2 to TRBJ2-7; TRBD1 matches 7 bases. The germline gives CDR1 SGHAT, CDR2 FQNNGV. Losses at the gene ends were 0 bases for V and 5 bases for J; bases not matched to a gene: 7. The CDR3 totals 15 residues. This chain's CDR3 is CASSLDPVGGNEQYF. The CDR3 DNA sequence: TGTGCCAGCAGCTTAGATCCTGTAGGGGGCAACGAGCAGTACTTC.